A selection of T cell receptor beta chains follows, all from one sample in a study of T cell changes during pregnancy in multiple sclerosis. This table comes from immunoSEQ multiplex PCR, and its TCRdb copy is limited to in-frame clones, with some not included. Of around 39,000 clones listed, around 93% are singletons. The sample in question was CD8+ T cells from peripheral blood mononuclear cells, obtained before pregnancy. The source is a female donor with multiple sclerosis, enrolled in a pregnancy study. CDR3s include the opening cysteine and the closing phenylalanine or tryptophan.

v_call: TRBV7-9
j_call: TRBJ2-7
cdr3_aa: CASSTNEGQGAGEQYF

v_call: TRBV27
j_call: TRBJ2-7
cdr3_aa: CASSLDGLAGEQYF

v_call: TRBV7-9
j_call: TRBJ2-3
cdr3_aa: CASSATRLSTDTQYF

v_call: TRBV15
j_call: TRBJ1-4
cdr3_aa: CATRTGSNEKLFF

v_call: TRBV10-3
j_call: TRBJ1-2
cdr3_aa: CAISSTLGTGGRYTF

v_call: TRBV5-1
j_call: TRBJ2-7
cdr3_aa: CASSLGTSGVYEQYF

v_call: TRBV28
j_call: TRBJ2-7
cdr3_aa: CASSPGGVREQYF

v_call: TRBV5-1
j_call: TRBJ2-1
cdr3_aa: CASSMELSYNEQFF

v_call: TRBV7-7
j_call: TRBJ2-1
cdr3_aa: CASSLDQYNEQFF

v_call: TRBV29-1
j_call: TRBJ1-2
cdr3_aa: CSVRTGGYTF

v_call: TRBV5-4
j_call: TRBJ2-7
cdr3_aa: CASSRDRGYEQYF

v_call: TRBV19
j_call: TRBJ2-1
cdr3_aa: CASSLKAWGLGSYNEQFF

v_call: TRBV27
j_call: TRBJ1-6
cdr3_aa: CASSLGGRSYNSPLHF

v_call: TRBV5-6
j_call: TRBJ1-6
cdr3_aa: CASSRDRVNSPLHF

v_call: TRBV9
j_call: TRBJ2-1
cdr3_aa: CASSGRDSPNEQFF

v_call: TRBV4-1
j_call: TRBJ2-1
cdr3_aa: CASSPPSGSLDEQFF

v_call: TRBV5-1
j_call: TRBJ2-7
cdr3_aa: CASSLVMTGFLDEQYF

v_call: TRBV4-2
j_call: TRBJ2-3
cdr3_aa: CASSQVLAGGADTQYF

v_call: TRBV4-1
j_call: TRBJ1-1
cdr3_aa: CASSQGTGEMNTEAFF

v_call: TRBV29-1
j_call: TRBJ2-7
cdr3_aa: CSVELTRTGASYEQYF

v_call: TRBV10-3
j_call: TRBJ1-2
cdr3_aa: CAISQPDRAPANYGYTF

v_call: TRBV9
j_call: TRBJ2-4
cdr3_aa: CASSPELKKNIQYF

v_call: TRBV27
j_call: TRBJ1-1
cdr3_aa: CASSQTGTMNTEAFF

v_call: TRBV2
j_call: TRBJ2-1
cdr3_aa: CASSEFDRSYNEQFF

v_call: TRBV5-1
j_call: TRBJ2-4
cdr3_aa: CASSRGLAGGPAKNIQYF

v_call: TRBV9
j_call: TRBJ2-3
cdr3_aa: CASTPAGGADTQYF

v_call: TRBV27
j_call: TRBJ2-7
cdr3_aa: CASSLSVSYEQYF

v_call: TRBV5-1
j_call: TRBJ2-3
cdr3_aa: CASSLGSWVRTDTQYF

v_call: TRBV6-6
j_call: TRBJ2-3
cdr3_aa: CASSSVLAGTDTQYF

v_call: TRBV2
j_call: TRBJ2-1
cdr3_aa: CASSEGPVLSYNEQFF

v_call: TRBV6-6
j_call: TRBJ1-4
cdr3_aa: CASSYPKRGSNEKLFF

v_call: TRBV19
j_call: TRBJ1-5
cdr3_aa: CASSILSQENQPQHF

v_call: TRBV7-2
j_call: TRBJ2-5
cdr3_aa: CASSLAVDYRGGETQYF

v_call: TRBV27
j_call: TRBJ1-2
cdr3_aa: CASSPSVGVRYGYTF

v_call: TRBV2
j_call: TRBJ2-1
cdr3_aa: CASHPRHNEQFF

v_call: TRBV29-1
j_call: TRBJ1-4
cdr3_aa: CSVGTGEGKLFF

v_call: TRBV9
j_call: TRBJ1-2
cdr3_aa: CASSVGASNYGYTF

v_call: TRBV30
j_call: TRBJ2-7
cdr3_aa: CAWSVGAQEQYF

v_call: TRBV10-3
j_call: TRBJ1-3
cdr3_aa: CAIRTGTGTGNTIYF

v_call: TRBV19
j_call: TRBJ2-7
cdr3_aa: CASSMKGRLADDEQYF

v_call: TRBV30
j_call: TRBJ1-2
cdr3_aa: CAWGQGANYGYTF